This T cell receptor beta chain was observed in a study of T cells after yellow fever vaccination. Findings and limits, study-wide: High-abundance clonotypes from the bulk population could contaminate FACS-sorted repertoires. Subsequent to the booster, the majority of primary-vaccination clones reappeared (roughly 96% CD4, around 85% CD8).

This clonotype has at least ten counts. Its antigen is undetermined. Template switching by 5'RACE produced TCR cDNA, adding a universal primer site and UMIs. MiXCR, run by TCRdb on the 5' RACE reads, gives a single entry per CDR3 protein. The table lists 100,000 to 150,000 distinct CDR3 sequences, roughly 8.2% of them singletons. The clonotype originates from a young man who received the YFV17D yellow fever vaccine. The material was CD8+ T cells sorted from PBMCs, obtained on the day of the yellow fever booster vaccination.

This chain's CDR3 is CASTLALAGGDTQYF. The CDR3 coding sequence is TGTGCCAGCACCTTGGCTCTAGCGGGGGGAGATACGCAGTATTTT. The chain joins TRBV7-9 to TRBJ2-3; TRBD2 aligns across 11 bases. Unmatched junction bases numbered 8, after V lost 7 bases and J lost 5 bases. CDR1 is SEHNR, CDR2 FQNEAQ, per germline (reference sequence). The CDR3 sequence is 15 residues long.